These 15 T cell receptor beta chains came from one sample sequenced in a study of cytomegalovirus exposure and HLA in healthy donors. In the PCR, 60 Vbeta and 13 Jbeta primers were used. Repertoires were generated with immunoSEQ multiplex PCR, while TCRdb's copy carries only in-frame clones and drops some. The data contain under 200,000 clones, 62% of them seen just once; the ten biggest clones take up about 2.9%. Sequenced sample: PBMCs. The origin of the receptors is a man in his forties in good health and CMV-seronegative.

The J gene is TRBJ2-5, the V gene TRBV2; 14 bases are shared with TRBD2. There are 17 residues in the CDR3. Germline CDR1 reads SNHLY; CDR2 reads FYNNEI. Trimming removed 4 bases from V and 2 bases from J; junction bases left unmatched: 6. The CDR3 DNA is TGTGCCAGCAGTGGGTTAGGGACTAGCGGGAGTCAAGAGACCCAGTACTTC. This encodes CASSGLGTSGSQETQYF.

V gene TRBV6-5 combines with J gene TRBJ1-1; TRBD1 aligns across 8 bases. This CDR3 has 13 amino acids. From germline, CDR1 is MNHEY and CDR2 SVGAGI. V lost 6 bases to trimming and J lost 5 bases; unmatched junction nucleotides: 5. The CDR3 loop is CASRGGQGTEAFF. CDR3 DNA sequence: TGTGCCAGCAGGGGAGGACAGGGTACTGAAGCTTTCTTT.

J is TRBJ2-3 and V is TRBV5-4, with D perhaps matching TRBD1 (5 bases). The CDR3 extends over 16 amino acids. Germline V gene sequence: CDR1 SGHNT, CDR2 YYREEE (reference sequence). The ends were cut back, 4 bases at V and 0 bases at J, with 15 bases in the middle. The CDR3 DNA follows: TGTGCCAGCAGCCCCTACGGACATTTCAGCACAGATACGCAGTATTTT. It encodes CASSPYGHFSTDTQYF.

The chain is built from TRBV5-1 and TRBJ1-1, with D maybe TRBD1 (5 bases). Germline assignment: CDR1 SGHRS and CDR2 YFSETQ. The CDR3 contains 15 residues. Deletions cut 5 bases from V and 1 base from J, with 15 bases between. Here the CDR3 DNA reads TGCGCCAGCAGGGGCGGGGCTCAATGGAACACTGAAGCTTTCTTT. It specifies CASRGGAQWNTEAFF. The complete variable domain, with remaining parts taken from reference TRBV5-1 and TRBJ1-1, reads KAGVTQTPRYLIKTRGQQVTLSCSPISGHRSVSWYQQTPGQGLQFLFEYFSETQRNKGNFPGRFSGRQFSNSRSEMNVSTLELGDSALYLCASRGGAQWNTEAFFGQGTRLTVV.

This chain links TRBV10-3 with TRBJ2-7; D perhaps matches TRBD1 (6 bases). This CDR3 comprises 14 residues. V was cut by 0 bases and J by 5 bases, with 11 bases left in between. Germline-derived CDR1 and CDR2 are ENHRY and SYGVKD. The CDR3 bases are TGTGCCATCAGTGAGTCGTGGGACAACCACGAGCAGTACTTC. Translation: CAISESWDNHEQYF.

V is TRBV4-2 and J is TRBJ2-3; 8 bases line up with TRBD1. V lost 6 bases to trimming and J lost 0 bases; unmatched junction nucleotides: 8. The germline V gene has CDR1 LGHNA and CDR2 YNFKEQ. This CDR3 has 16 amino acids. CDR3 in amino acids: CASSRQGNPSTDTQYF. CDR3 in DNA: TGTGCCAGCAGTCGACAGGGGAACCCTAGCACAGATACGCAGTATTTT.

The rearrangement joins TRBV19 to TRBJ2-1; 11 bases are shared with TRBD2. This CDR3 comprises 15 residues. V trimming: 6 bases; J trimming: 5 bases; junction bases outside the gene matches: 6. Looked up from germline, CDR1 is LNHDA and CDR2 is SQIVND (reference sequence). The CDR3 sequence: CASSRGLAGHNEQFF. The DNA for the CDR3 is TGTGCCAGTAGCAGAGGACTAGCGGGCCACAATGAGCAGTTCTTC.

This chain connects TRBV5-6 to TRBJ2-1, with D perhaps matching TRBD2 (7 bases). CDR3 length: 15 amino acids. The V end lost 4 bases, the J end lost 6 bases, and 17 bases lay between the germline ends. In germline, CDR1 is SGHDT, CDR2 YYEEEE. This chain's CDR3 is CASSSWGGAGNEQFF. The CDR3 coding sequence is TGTGCCAGCAGCAGTTGGGGGGGGGCTGGCAATGAGCAGTTCTTC.

This rearrangement joins TRBV5-1 to TRBJ2-1, with D maybe TRBD2 (6 bases). Trimming cost V 2 bases and J 10 bases, with 10 bases left between them. Looked up from germline, CDR1 is SGHRS and CDR2 is YFSETQ. This CDR3 spans 12 amino acids. As DNA, the CDR3 is TGCGCCAGCAGCTTCCCGGGGGAGGAGCAGTTCTTC. Protein: CASSFPGEEQFF.

The J gene is TRBJ2-7, the V gene TRBV18; 10 bases are a match to TRBD2. J lost 2 bases, V lost 3 bases, and 1 base had no gene match. The length of the CDR3 is 14 residues. The germline V gene encodes CDR1 KGHSH and CDR2 LQKENI. CDR3 nucleotide sequence: TGTGCCAGCTCACCTAGCGGGGGGACCTACGAGCAGTACTTC. This encodes CASSPSGGTYEQYF.

The V gene is TRBV6-5, the J gene TRBJ1-2; 7 bases agree with TRBD1. The CDR3 runs 12 residues. Losses at the gene ends were 10 bases for V and 2 bases for J; bases not matched to a gene: 4. Germline V lookup: CDR1 MNHEY, CDR2 SVGAGI. The CDR3 nucleotides read TGTGCCACCGGGGGACAGAACTATGGCTACACCTTC. This codes for CATGGQNYGYTF.

This clone was observed a few times. The V call is TRBV2, the J call TRBJ1-5; a weak D match, TRBD1 (6 bases). Between the trimmed V and J ends, which lost 6 bases and 9 bases, there was a span of 15 bases. The germline V gene encodes CDR1 SNHLY and CDR2 FYNNEI. CDR3 length: 13 residues. DNA for the CDR3: TGTGCCAGCAGGGGGGCGGACCGCTTGCCCCAGCATTTT. Protein sequence: CASRGADRLPQHF.

J is TRBJ1-1 and V is TRBV5-1; 7 bases map to TRBD1. This CDR3 is 14 amino acids long. Looked up from germline, CDR1 is SGHRS and CDR2 is YFSETQ. Trimming at V came to 4 bases and at J to 8 bases, leaving 11 bases not matched to a gene. The CDR3 coding sequence is TGCGCCAGCAGCGCATGGGACAGTCCCTTAGAAGCTTTCTTT. Its translation: CASSAWDSPLEAFF.

There are a few counts of this clone. The J gene is TRBJ1-4, the V gene TRBV6-1, with TRBD1 as a possible D gene (5 bases). This CDR3 contains 17 residues. Looked up from germline, CDR1 is MNHNS and CDR2 is SASEGT. Trimming removed 4 bases at V and 3 bases at J, with 18 bases between. The CDR3 protein is CASSGVGTGGSNEKLFF. CDR3 bases: TGTGCCAGCAGTGGGGTGGGTACGGGGGGGTCTAATGAAAAACTGTTTTTT.

The rearrangement uses TRBV4-3 and TRBJ2-5; tentative D call: TRBD2 (7 bases). Trimming removed 1 base from V and 5 bases from J, with 14 bases in between. The CDR3 contains 15 residues. Germline assignment: CDR1 LGHNA and CDR2 YSLEER. CDR3 in amino acids: CASSQGGGPWETQYF. The CDR3 nucleotides read TGCGCCAGCAGCCAAGGGGGGGGGCCGTGGGAGACCCAGTACTTC.